Listed below are T cell receptor beta chains from one sample, sequenced in a study of OX40 agonist ivuxolimab in advanced cancers. Repertoires were generated with immunoSEQ multiplex PCR, while TCRdb's copy carries only in-frame clones and drops some. The repertoire includes approximately 47,000 clones, roughly three quarters of them detected once, and around 7.8% sits in the top ten. The input for sequencing was CD4+ or CD8+ T cells sorted from blood, taken in a trial of the OX40 agonist ivuxolimab. The source of these receptors is an adult with an advanced solid tumor such as melanoma, head and neck, liver or kidney cancer. The CDR3 runs from the conserved cysteine through the conserved F or W. A D gene is named only where the DNA matches it firmly. For some rows the clone size is stated as once, few or many, or as a class when expanded; others skip it.

v_call: TRBV15; d_call: TRBD2; clone_size: NA; j_call: TRBJ2-1; cdr3_nt: TGTGCCACCAGCAGAGATATGGCTAGCGGGAATTACAATGAGCAGTTCTTC; cdr3_aa: CATSRDMASGNYNEQFF
v_call: TRBV6-5; d_call: TRBD1; clone_size: NA; j_call: TRBJ1-3; cdr3_nt: TGTGCCAGCAGTTACGGACAGGGGAACACCATATATTTT; cdr3_aa: CASSYGQGNTIYF
v_call: TRBV29-1; d_call: TRBD1; clone_size: NA; j_call: TRBJ1-1; cdr3_nt: TGCAGCGTCGTTACAGGGGGCAACACTGAAGCTTTCTTT; cdr3_aa: CSVVTGGNTEAFF
v_call: TRBV19; d_call: TRBD2; clone_size: NA; j_call: TRBJ2-1; cdr3_nt: TGTGCCAGTAGTACGGGCGGGAGGGAATACAATGAGCAGTTCTTC; cdr3_aa: CASSTGGREYNEQFF
v_call: TRBV15; d_call: NA; clone_size: medium-sized; j_call: TRBJ1-5; cdr3_nt: TGTGCCACCAGCAGAGATCCGCACCCAAATCAGCCCCAGCATTTT; cdr3_aa: CATSRDPHPNQPQHF
v_call: TRBV5-4; d_call: TRBD1; clone_size: NA; j_call: TRBJ1-4; cdr3_nt: TGTGCCAGCAGCACCAGGGGGAGATTATCGGAAAAACTGTTTTTT; cdr3_aa: CASSTRGRLSEKLFF
v_call: TRBV19; d_call: TRBD2; clone_size: once; j_call: TRBJ2-7; cdr3_nt: TGTGCCAGTAGTAAGACTAGCGGGAGGAACTGGTACGAGCAGTACTTC; cdr3_aa: CASSKTSGRNWYEQYF
v_call: TRBV28; d_call: NA; clone_size: few; j_call: TRBJ2-7; cdr3_nt: TGTGCCAGCAGCAAATACATAGGTTCCGGGACACTACCCTACGAGCAGTACTTC; cdr3_aa: CASSKYIGSGTLPYEQYF
v_call: TRBV10-1; d_call: TRBD2; clone_size: NA; j_call: TRBJ2-1; cdr3_nt: TGCGCCAGCACTGCGGGAGCGGGGAATGAGCAGTTCTTC; cdr3_aa: CASTAGAGNEQFF
v_call: TRBV5-1; d_call: TRBD2; clone_size: NA; j_call: TRBJ2-3; cdr3_nt: TGCGCCAGCAGCGTGGGGCGACTAGCGGGAGTTATGGGCACAGATACGCAGTATTTT; cdr3_aa: CASSVGRLAGVMGTDTQYF
v_call: TRBV5-6; d_call: NA; clone_size: NA; j_call: TRBJ1-1; cdr3_nt: TGTGCCAGCAGCTTGTCGCTGAAGAGGGCTGGGACTGAAGCTTTCTTT; cdr3_aa: CASSLSLKRAGTEAFF
v_call: TRBV2; d_call: NA; clone_size: NA; j_call: TRBJ2-5; cdr3_nt: TGTGCCAGCAGTGAGTCCCAGGGGAAGACCCAGTACTTC; cdr3_aa: CASSESQGKTQYF
v_call: TRBV29-1; d_call: TRBD1; clone_size: NA; j_call: TRBJ2-1; cdr3_nt: TGCAGCGTAGACAGGGGGGAAGGGAATGAGCAGTTCTTC; cdr3_aa: CSVDRGEGNEQFF
v_call: TRBV19; d_call: TRBD2; clone_size: NA; j_call: TRBJ2-2; cdr3_nt: TGTGCCAGTAGTACCCTCGGGGCGGGAGGGACCGGGGAGCTGTTTTTT; cdr3_aa: CASSTLGAGGTGELFF
v_call: TRBV7-6; d_call: NA; clone_size: NA; j_call: TRBJ2-3; cdr3_nt: TGTGCCAGCAGCTTCTCCGGTACAATGTCAGATACGCAGTATTTT; cdr3_aa: CASSFSGTMSDTQYF
v_call: TRBV2; d_call: NA; clone_size: once; j_call: TRBJ1-1; cdr3_nt: TGTGCCAGCAGTGAAGCGCTTCGGCCTGAAGCTTTCTTT; cdr3_aa: CASSEALRPEAFF
v_call: TRBV19; d_call: TRBD1; clone_size: NA; j_call: TRBJ1-5; cdr3_nt: TGTGCCTCCGACAGGGGGGACCTTTCGCCCCAGCATTTT; cdr3_aa: CASDRGDLSPQHF
v_call: TRBV10-3; d_call: TRBD2; clone_size: NA; j_call: TRBJ2-1; cdr3_nt: TGTGCCATCAGTGAGGGACTAGCGGGAGGAGTAACGAATGAGCAGTTCTTC; cdr3_aa: CAISEGLAGGVTNEQFF
v_call: TRBV25-1; d_call: TRBD2; clone_size: NA; j_call: TRBJ2-5; cdr3_nt: TGTGCCAGCAGTGTTCCTAGCGGACCTAGGGAGACCCAGTACTTC; cdr3_aa: CASSVPSGPRETQYF
v_call: TRBV6-7; d_call: TRBD1; clone_size: NA; j_call: TRBJ2-3; cdr3_nt: TGTGCCAGCACTTACCGGGACAGATCTGCGGCGGCGGTTAGAGATACGCAGTATTTT; cdr3_aa: CASTYRDRSAAAVRDTQYF
v_call: TRBV25-1; d_call: TRBD1; clone_size: NA; j_call: TRBJ1-2; cdr3_nt: TGTGCCAGCAGTATCCGGGACAGCCCCTATGGCTACACCTTC; cdr3_aa: CASSIRDSPYGYTF
v_call: TRBV5-4; d_call: NA; clone_size: NA; j_call: TRBJ2-1; cdr3_nt: TGTGCCAGCAGCTTGGACAGGGCCTCCTACAATGAGCAGTTCTTC; cdr3_aa: CASSLDRASYNEQFF
v_call: TRBV5-6; d_call: NA; clone_size: medium-sized; j_call: TRBJ1-2; cdr3_nt: TGTGCCAGCAGCTTGACGCGGACCTTTCTAGGCTACACCTTC; cdr3_aa: CASSLTRTFLGYTF
v_call: TRBV5-6; d_call: NA; clone_size: NA; j_call: TRBJ2-7; cdr3_nt: TGTGCCAGCAGTTTTATAGCGGCCTCCTTCTACGGCTACGAGCAGTACTTC; cdr3_aa: CASSFIAASFYGYEQYF
v_call: TRBV19; d_call: NA; clone_size: once; j_call: TRBJ2-1; cdr3_nt: TGTGCCAGTAGTATAACGGGACCTTACAATGAGCAGTTCTTC; cdr3_aa: CASSITGPYNEQFF
v_call: TRBV10-3; d_call: NA; clone_size: NA; j_call: TRBJ1-5; cdr3_nt: TGTGCCATCAGCCCCGAGGGGGTAAATCAGCCCCAGCATTTT; cdr3_aa: CAISPEGVNQPQHF
v_call: TRBV5-1; d_call: TRBD2; clone_size: NA; j_call: TRBJ2-7; cdr3_nt: TGCGCCAGCAGCCCTGGACTAGCGGGAGACGAGCAGTACTTC; cdr3_aa: CASSPGLAGDEQYF
v_call: TRBV11-2; d_call: NA; clone_size: NA; j_call: TRBJ1-1; cdr3_nt: TGTGCCAGCAGCTTAAGTACCACAGAAGCTTTCTTT; cdr3_aa: CASSLSTTEAFF
v_call: TRBV29-1; d_call: NA; clone_size: NA; j_call: TRBJ2-2; cdr3_nt: TGCAGCGTTGACGACAGCCAGGGTGTCACCGGGGAGCTGTTTTTT; cdr3_aa: CSVDDSQGVTGELFF
v_call: TRBV19; d_call: NA; clone_size: NA; j_call: TRBJ1-2; cdr3_nt: TGTGCCAGTAGTATAGGCAAGGATAACTATGGCTACACCTTC; cdr3_aa: CASSIGKDNYGYTF
v_call: TRBV11-2; d_call: TRBD2; clone_size: NA; j_call: TRBJ2-1; cdr3_nt: TGTGCCAGCAGGGCGGGCCTAGCGGGAGGCCTGAGCTCCTACAATGAGCAGTTCTTC; cdr3_aa: CASRAGLAGGLSSYNEQFF
v_call: TRBV29-1; d_call: TRBD1; clone_size: NA; j_call: TRBJ2-7; cdr3_nt: TGCAGCGTTGAGGGACAGAGTTACGAGCAGTACTTC; cdr3_aa: CSVEGQSYEQYF
v_call: TRBV5-5; d_call: NA; clone_size: NA; j_call: TRBJ2-1; cdr3_nt: TGTGCCAGCAGCGCGGACGCCAATGAGCAGTTCTTC; cdr3_aa: CASSADANEQFF
v_call: TRBV7-2; d_call: NA; clone_size: NA; j_call: TRBJ2-1; cdr3_nt: TGTGCCAGCAGCCGACCGGGTACGGATGAGCAGTTCTTC; cdr3_aa: CASSRPGTDEQFF
v_call: TRBV13; d_call: TRBD2; clone_size: NA; j_call: TRBJ2-1; cdr3_nt: TGTGCCAGCAGCCCCGGCGTAGCGGGAAGTAATGAGCAGTTCTTC; cdr3_aa: CASSPGVAGSNEQFF
v_call: TRBV11-2; d_call: NA; clone_size: NA; j_call: TRBJ2-5; cdr3_nt: TGTGCCAGCAGCTTATCCCCATGGGAGACCCAGTACTTC; cdr3_aa: CASSLSPWETQYF
v_call: TRBV18; d_call: NA; clone_size: NA; j_call: TRBJ2-7; cdr3_nt: TGTGCCAGCTCACCTTCAGCCTCCTACGAGCAGTACTTC; cdr3_aa: CASSPSASYEQYF
v_call: TRBV7-2; d_call: NA; clone_size: NA; j_call: TRBJ2-3; cdr3_nt: TGTGCCAGCAGCCTAGGTTTTCGCTTCGATTATACGCAGTATTTT; cdr3_aa: CASSLGFRFDYTQYF
v_call: TRBV19; d_call: NA; clone_size: NA; j_call: TRBJ2-3; cdr3_nt: TGTGCCAGTAGCCTTGAGGCCAGGCCGGGGACAGATACGCAGTATTTT; cdr3_aa: CASSLEARPGTDTQYF
v_call: TRBV12-5; d_call: NA; clone_size: NA; j_call: TRBJ2-3; cdr3_nt: TGTGCTAGTGGTTTGGGGCAGATCGAAACAGATACGCAGTATTTT; cdr3_aa: CASGLGQIETDTQYF
v_call: TRBV3-1/TRBV3-2; d_call: NA; clone_size: NA; j_call: TRBJ1-1; cdr3_nt: TGTGCCAGCAGCCACGAAGCTTTCTTT; cdr3_aa: CASSHEAFF
v_call: TRBV7-7; d_call: TRBD2; clone_size: NA; j_call: TRBJ2-2; cdr3_nt: TGTGCCAGCAGCTTAGATCTACTAGCGGCGAACACCGGGGAGCTGTTTTTT; cdr3_aa: CASSLDLLAANTGELFF
v_call: TRBV7-8; d_call: NA; clone_size: once; j_call: TRBJ1-1; cdr3_nt: TGTGCCAGCAGCTTATCGGGAATGAACACTGAAGCTTTCTTT; cdr3_aa: CASSLSGMNTEAFF
v_call: TRBV6-5; d_call: NA; clone_size: NA; j_call: TRBJ2-7; cdr3_nt: TGTGCCAGCAGCCCTGGGGTTGGTTTCAACGAGCAGTACTTC; cdr3_aa: CASSPGVGFNEQYF
v_call: TRBV5-4; d_call: TRBD1; clone_size: once; j_call: TRBJ2-2; cdr3_nt: TGTGCCAGCAAACCGGGACAGGGCCCCGGGGAGCTGTTTTTT; cdr3_aa: CASKPGQGPGELFF
v_call: TRBV2; d_call: NA; clone_size: NA; j_call: TRBJ1-5; cdr3_nt: TGTGCCAGCAGTGAAGCCTTAGGATTCATGCTCAATCAGCCCCAGCATTTT; cdr3_aa: CASSEALGFMLNQPQHF
v_call: TRBV11-2; d_call: NA; clone_size: NA; j_call: TRBJ2-4; cdr3_nt: TGTGCCAGCAGCGGCGGGACACTAGCCAAAAACATTCAGTACTTC; cdr3_aa: CASSGGTLAKNIQYF
v_call: TRBV5-4; d_call: NA; clone_size: NA; j_call: TRBJ2-7; cdr3_nt: TGTGCCAGCAGCTTCGAGATCCACGAGCAGTACTTC; cdr3_aa: CASSFEIHEQYF
v_call: TRBV14; d_call: TRBD1; clone_size: NA; j_call: TRBJ1-1; cdr3_nt: TGTGCCAGCAGCCCGACAGGGGTGATCACTGAAGCTTTCTTT; cdr3_aa: CASSPTGVITEAFF
v_call: TRBV29-1; d_call: TRBD1; clone_size: NA; j_call: TRBJ1-4; cdr3_nt: TGCAGCGTTGATGTACAGGGGTATAATGAAAAACTGTTTTTT; cdr3_aa: CSVDVQGYNEKLFF
v_call: TRBV7-8; d_call: NA; clone_size: NA; j_call: TRBJ1-2; cdr3_nt: TGTGCCAGCAGCTCATCAAGGGTCCTTAACTATGGCTACACCTTC; cdr3_aa: CASSSSRVLNYGYTF
v_call: TRBV4-1; d_call: TRBD2; clone_size: NA; j_call: TRBJ2-7; cdr3_nt: TGCGCCAGCAGCCCTAGCGGATCCTACGAGCAGTACTTC; cdr3_aa: CASSPSGSYEQYF
v_call: TRBV6-5; d_call: TRBD2; clone_size: NA; j_call: TRBJ2-1; cdr3_nt: TGTGCCAGCAGTTGGAGCGGGAACAATGAGCAGTTCTTC; cdr3_aa: CASSWSGNNEQFF
v_call: TRBV30; d_call: NA; clone_size: NA; j_call: TRBJ1-5; cdr3_nt: TGTGCCTGGAGTGGCAGTAATCAGCCCCAGCATTTT; cdr3_aa: CAWSGSNQPQHF
v_call: TRBV6-1; d_call: TRBD1; clone_size: NA; j_call: TRBJ1-2; cdr3_nt: TGTGCCAGCAAATGGCAGGGGGCGTCTGGCTACACCTTC; cdr3_aa: CASKWQGASGYTF
v_call: TRBV2; d_call: NA; clone_size: once; j_call: TRBJ2-5; cdr3_nt: TGTGCCAGCAGTATGGGGGAGACCCAGTACTTC; cdr3_aa: CASSMGETQYF
v_call: TRBV5-1; d_call: NA; clone_size: NA; j_call: TRBJ1-6; cdr3_nt: TGCGCCAGCAGCTTGGAAGGGGAATTATCTTCACCCCTCCACTTT; cdr3_aa: CASSLEGELSSPLHF
v_call: TRBV23-1; d_call: NA; clone_size: once; j_call: TRBJ2-5; cdr3_nt: TGCGCCAGCAGTCATTCGGGGGACAGAGAGACCCAGTACTTC; cdr3_aa: CASSHSGDRETQYF
v_call: TRBV5-4; d_call: TRBD2; clone_size: NA; j_call: TRBJ2-2; cdr3_nt: TGTGCCAGCAGCCGGGGGGGACCGCCTTCGAACACCGGGGAGCTGTTTTTT; cdr3_aa: CASSRGGPPSNTGELFF